This entry features one T cell receptor (beta chain) sequence. Trimming removed 8 bases from V and 0 bases from J, with 19 bases in between. This CDR3 region has 16 residues. Germline CDR1 reads ENHRY; CDR2 reads SYGVKD. Recruited during active infection, patients (from Seattle) were subsequently followed longitudinally. In the authors' workflow: Researchers report that nucleated cell counts were estimated from reference gene primer amplification. Repertoires were generated with immunoSEQ multiplex PCR, while TCRdb's copy carries only in-frame clones and drops some. Clonal size and the V and J genes are those of that table, whereas D and trimming came from the DNA. Counted here are a few hundred thousand clones, approximately 85% occurring once; the ten biggest clones make up 0.87%. This sample is drawn from a study of blood T cell repertoires in COVID-19. In the study overall: Acute and convalescent COVID-19 specimens originated in the United States, Italy and Spain. Nucleic acid was either cDNA or gDNA, and it came from T cells, B-cell-depleted T cells, or PBMCs.

Input material: peripheral blood. The TCR comes from a human donor with COVID-19, enrolled during active disease. The donor label of this sample is uncertain. This chain links TRBV10-3 with TRBJ1-2; no reliable D call. The CDR3: CAIFGIREGANYGYTF. The CDR3 coding sequence is TGTGCCATCTTTGGGATACGGGAGGGCGCTAACTATGGCTACACCTTC.